The sample holds many counts of the clone carrying this TCR beta chain. The data were obtained in a study of T-cell memory formation after mild COVID-19. On the study more broadly: Largely, the TCR clusters proved donor specific.

After 5'RACE with constant-segment primers, TCR alpha and TCR beta cDNA libraries carrying sample barcodes and UMIs were obtained. Using its own MiXCR run on the 5' RACE reads, TCRdb lists one record per CDR3 protein. In the table there are hundreds of thousands of distinct CDR3 sequences, roughly 17% of which are singletons. V shed 11 bases and J shed 4 bases, with 9 bases lying between them. The CDR3 is 11 amino acids. Germline CDR1 MNHNY, CDR2 SVGAGI (reference sequence). The V call is TRBV6-6, the J call TRBJ1-5, with no clear D. Sequencing used PBMCs or a T cell subset sorted from them (not recorded which). The source of this sequence is an adult woman who had mild COVID-19 (a few samples of this study predate the infection). Cell type and time point are not known. The CDR3 nucleotides are TGTGCCTCGGGCGGGAATCAGCCCCAGCATTTT. Translation gives CASGGNQPQHF.